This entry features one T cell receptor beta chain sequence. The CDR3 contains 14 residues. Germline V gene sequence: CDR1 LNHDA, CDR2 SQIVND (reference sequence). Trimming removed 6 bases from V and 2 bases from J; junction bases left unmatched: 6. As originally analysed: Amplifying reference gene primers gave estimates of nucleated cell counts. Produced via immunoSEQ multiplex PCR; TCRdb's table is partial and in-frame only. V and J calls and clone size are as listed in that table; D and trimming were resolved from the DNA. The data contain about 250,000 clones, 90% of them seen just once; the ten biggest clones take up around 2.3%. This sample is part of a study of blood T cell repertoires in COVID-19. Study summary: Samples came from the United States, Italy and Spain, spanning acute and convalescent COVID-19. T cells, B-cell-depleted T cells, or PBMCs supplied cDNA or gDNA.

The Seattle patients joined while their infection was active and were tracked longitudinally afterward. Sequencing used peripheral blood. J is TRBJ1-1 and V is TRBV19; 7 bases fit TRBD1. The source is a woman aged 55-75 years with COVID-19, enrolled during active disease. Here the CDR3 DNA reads TGTGCCAGTAGCCCGACAGGGTTCAACACTGAAGCTTTCTTT. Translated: CASSPTGFNTEAFF.